This T cell receptor (beta chain) was recorded in a study of blood T cell repertoires in COVID-19. In the study overall: The United States, Italy and Spain supplied acute and convalescent COVID-19 samples. T cells, B-cell-depleted T cells, or PBMCs supplied cDNA or gDNA.

Germline V gene lookup returns CDR1 LNHDA and CDR2 SQIVND (reference sequence). Trimming took 2 bases from V and 11 from J; bases not matched to a gene: 17. The CDR3 runs to 17 residues. In the authors' workflow: Estimation of nucleated cell counts was performed using reference gene primer amplification. TCRdb keeps only in-frame clones here, not all; method: immunoSEQ multiplex PCR. V and J calls and clone size are copied from that table; D and trimming were computed from the DNA. Of 130,000 or so clones listed, less than 85% are singletons. V is TRBV19 and J is TRBJ1-4, with TRBD1 matching over 7 bases. This TCR came from a woman in her sixties with acute or convalescent COVID-19. Sequencing input: peripheral blood. CDR3 loop: CASSIRGLKTSLRKLFF. CDR3 sequence (DNA): TGTGCCAGTAGTATAAGGGGGCTCAAGACCTCACTCCGGAAACTGTTTTTT.